This entry concerns a single TCR beta chain. Germline V gene lookup returns CDR1 LGHDT and CDR2 YNNKEL (reference sequence). Trimming cost V 1 base and J 0 bases; bases outside gene matches: 10. CDR3 size: 18 residues. The method was immunoSEQ multiplex PCR; TCRdb's version includes in-frame clones alone and lacks a portion of them. The table has 95,000 to 110,000 clones, 80% to 95% seen once. This specimen belongs to a study of blood T cell repertoires in COVID-19. The wider study: The study drew acute and convalescent COVID-19 samples from the United States, Italy and Spain. The analysed material was cDNA or gDNA that came from T cells, B-cell-depleted T cells, or PBMCs.

This chain joins TRBV3-1 (or the pseudogene TRBV3-2) and TRBJ2-3; 7 bases are shared with TRBD2. The source material was peripheral blood. This sequence was found in a woman aged 30 to 39 with acute or convalescent COVID-19. CDR3 region: CASSQVRGSFSSTDTQYF. The CDR3 region has the DNA TGTGCCAGCAGCCAAGTTCGCGGGAGTTTTTCTAGCACAGATACGCAGTATTTT.